The entry below describes one T cell receptor (beta chain). What it binds is unknown. This record comes from a study of cytomegalovirus exposure and HLA in healthy donors. Broader study findings: For most TCR beta V segments, an earlier analysis put the productive rate at about 87% or about 30% of the time. In the analysis, some V segments, TRBV6-2 and TRBV6-3 included, were excluded as indistinguishable. TCR beta chains associated with HLA were, in a later analysis, more clonally expanded than equally common others.

CDR1 is SGDLS and CDR2 is YYNGEE in the germline V gene. The CDR3 contains 17 residues. After removal of 4 bases from V and 7 bases from J, the junction contained 10 bases not matched to a gene. The study ran its PCR with 60 Vbeta and 13 Jbeta primers. The protocol was immunoSEQ multiplex PCR, while the TCRdb copy is restricted to in-frame clones and leaves out a portion. The sample lists 50,000 or so clones, around 70% seen once, with approximately 10% in the top ten. The source of this sequence is a woman between 45 and 60 years old in good health and CMV-seronegative. The sample taken for sequencing was PBMCs. The rearrangement links TRBV9 to TRBJ2-2; 13 bases align to TRBD2. The DNA for the CDR3 is TGTGCCAGCAGCACCCAAACTAGCGGGGGGGCAGGCGGGGAGCTGTTTTTT. Translating it yields CASSTQTSGGAGGELFF.